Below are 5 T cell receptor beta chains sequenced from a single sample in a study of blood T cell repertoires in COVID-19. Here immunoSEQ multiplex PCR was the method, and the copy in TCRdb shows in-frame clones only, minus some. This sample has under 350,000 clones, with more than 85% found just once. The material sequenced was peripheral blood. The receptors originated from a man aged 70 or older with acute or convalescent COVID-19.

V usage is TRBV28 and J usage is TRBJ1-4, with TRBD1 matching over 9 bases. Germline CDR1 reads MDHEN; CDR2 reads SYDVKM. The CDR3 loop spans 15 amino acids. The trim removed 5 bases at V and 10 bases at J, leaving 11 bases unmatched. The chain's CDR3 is CASSAGQGHTAKLFF. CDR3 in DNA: TGTGCCAGCAGTGCGGGACAGGGTCATACGGCAAAACTGTTTTTT.

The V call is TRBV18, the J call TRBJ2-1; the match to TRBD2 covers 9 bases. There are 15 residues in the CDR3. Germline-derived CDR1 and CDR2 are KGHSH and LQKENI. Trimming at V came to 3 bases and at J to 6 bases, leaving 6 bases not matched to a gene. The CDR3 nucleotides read TGTGCCAGCTCACCTCGACTAGCGGAATCCAATGAGCAGTTCTTC. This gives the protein CASSPRLAESNEQFF.

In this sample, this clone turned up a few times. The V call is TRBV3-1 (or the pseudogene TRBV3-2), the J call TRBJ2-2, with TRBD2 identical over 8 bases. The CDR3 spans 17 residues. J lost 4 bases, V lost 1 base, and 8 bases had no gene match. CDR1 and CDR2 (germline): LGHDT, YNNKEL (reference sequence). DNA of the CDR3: TGTGCCAGCAGCCAAGCCGTTAGCGGGATGTTCACCGGGGAGCTGTTTTTT. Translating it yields CASSQAVSGMFTGELFF.

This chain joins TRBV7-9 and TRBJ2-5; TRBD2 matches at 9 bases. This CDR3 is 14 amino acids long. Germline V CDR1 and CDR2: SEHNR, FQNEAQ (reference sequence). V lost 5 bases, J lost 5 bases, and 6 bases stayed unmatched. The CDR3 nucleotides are TGTGCCAGCAGCCCGGGACTAGCCGGGGAGACCCAGTACTTC. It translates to CASSPGLAGETQYF.

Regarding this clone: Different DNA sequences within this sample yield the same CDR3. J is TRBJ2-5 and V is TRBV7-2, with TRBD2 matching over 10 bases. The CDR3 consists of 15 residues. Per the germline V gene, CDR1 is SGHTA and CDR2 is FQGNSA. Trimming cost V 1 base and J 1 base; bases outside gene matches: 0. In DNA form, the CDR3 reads TGTGCCAGCAGCTTAGGACTAGCGGGCCAAGAGACCCAGTACTTC. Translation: CASSLGLAGQETQYF.